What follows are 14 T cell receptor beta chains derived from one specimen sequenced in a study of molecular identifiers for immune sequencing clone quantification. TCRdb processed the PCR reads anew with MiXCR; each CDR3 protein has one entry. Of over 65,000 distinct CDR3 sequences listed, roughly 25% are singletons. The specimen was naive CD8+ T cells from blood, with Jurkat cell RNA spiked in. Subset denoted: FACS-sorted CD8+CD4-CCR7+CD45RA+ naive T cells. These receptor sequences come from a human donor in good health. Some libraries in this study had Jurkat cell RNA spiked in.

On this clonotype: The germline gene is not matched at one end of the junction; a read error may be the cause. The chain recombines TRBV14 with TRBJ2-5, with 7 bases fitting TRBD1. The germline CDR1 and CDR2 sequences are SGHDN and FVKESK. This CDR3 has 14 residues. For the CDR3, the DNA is TGTGCCCGCCGCCTGCCCGGGACAGTGGGGCCCCAGTGCTTC. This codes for CARRLPGTVGPQCF.

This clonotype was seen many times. CDR3 amino acids: CASSYSTHRGTYEQYF. Written as DNA, the CDR3 is TGTGCCAGCAGTTACTCGACCCACAGGGGGACCTACGAGCAGTACTTC. The chain carries TRBV6-5 and TRBJ2-7, with TRBD1 matching over 8 bases. CDR3 size: 16 residues. CDR1 is MNHEY and CDR2 is SVGAGI in the germline V gene. The ends lost 0 bases at V and 2 bases at J; junction bases unmatched: 6.

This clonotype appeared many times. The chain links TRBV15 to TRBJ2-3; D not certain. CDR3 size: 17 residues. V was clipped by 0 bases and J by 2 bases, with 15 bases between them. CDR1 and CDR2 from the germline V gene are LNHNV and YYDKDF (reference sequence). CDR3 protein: CATSRDMTLTATDTQYF. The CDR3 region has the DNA TGTGCCACCAGCAGAGACATGACCCTGACTGCCACAGATACGCAGTATTTT. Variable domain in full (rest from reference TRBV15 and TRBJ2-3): DAMVIQNPRYQVTQFGKPVTLSCSQTLNHNVMYWYQQKSSQAPKLLFHYYDKDFNNEADTPDNFQSRRPNTSFCFLDIRSPGLGDTAMYLCATSRDMTLTATDTQYFGPGTRLTVL.

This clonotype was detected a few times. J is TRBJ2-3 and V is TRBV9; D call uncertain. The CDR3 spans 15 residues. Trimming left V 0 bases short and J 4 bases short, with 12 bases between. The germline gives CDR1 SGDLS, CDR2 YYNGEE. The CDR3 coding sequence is TGTGCCAGCAGCGTAGAAGAAGGGTTGGCAGATACGCAGTATTTT. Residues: CASSVEEGLADTQYF.

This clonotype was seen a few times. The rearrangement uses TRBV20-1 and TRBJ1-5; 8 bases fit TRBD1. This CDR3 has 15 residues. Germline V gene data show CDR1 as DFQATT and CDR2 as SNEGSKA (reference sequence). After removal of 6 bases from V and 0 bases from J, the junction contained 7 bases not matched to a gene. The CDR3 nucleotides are TGCAGTGCCGAGGACAGGGAGTATAGCAATCAGCCCCAGCATTTT. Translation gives CSAEDREYSNQPQHF.

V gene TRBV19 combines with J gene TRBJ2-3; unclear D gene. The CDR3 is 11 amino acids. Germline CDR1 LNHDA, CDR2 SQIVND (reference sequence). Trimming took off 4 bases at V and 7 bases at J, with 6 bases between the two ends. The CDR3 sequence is CASSTSNTQYF. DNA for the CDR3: TGTGCCAGTAGTACCTCAAATACGCAGTATTTT.

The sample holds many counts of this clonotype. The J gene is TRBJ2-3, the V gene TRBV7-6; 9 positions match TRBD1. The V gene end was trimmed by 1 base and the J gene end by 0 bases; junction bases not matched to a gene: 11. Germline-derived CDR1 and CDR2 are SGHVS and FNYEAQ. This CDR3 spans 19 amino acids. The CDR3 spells CASSLEQGARIASTDTQYF. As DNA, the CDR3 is TGTGCCAGCAGCTTAGAACAGGGGGCCCGGATTGCTAGCACAGATACGCAGTATTTT.

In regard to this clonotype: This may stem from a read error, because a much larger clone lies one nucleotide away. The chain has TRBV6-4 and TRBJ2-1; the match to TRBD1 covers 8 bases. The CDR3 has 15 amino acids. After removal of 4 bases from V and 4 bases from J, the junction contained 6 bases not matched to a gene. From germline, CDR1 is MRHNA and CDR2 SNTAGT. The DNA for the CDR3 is TGTGCCAGCAGTGCCTCAGGGGGCCGTTACAATGAGCAGTTCTTC. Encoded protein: CASSASGGRYNEQFF.

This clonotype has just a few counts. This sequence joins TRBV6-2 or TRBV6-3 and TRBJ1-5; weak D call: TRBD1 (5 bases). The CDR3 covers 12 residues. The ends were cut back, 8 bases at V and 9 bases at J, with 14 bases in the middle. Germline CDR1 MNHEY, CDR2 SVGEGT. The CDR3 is CASGDGLGPQHF. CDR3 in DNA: TGTGCCAGCGGGGACGGCTTAGGGCCCCAGCATTTT.

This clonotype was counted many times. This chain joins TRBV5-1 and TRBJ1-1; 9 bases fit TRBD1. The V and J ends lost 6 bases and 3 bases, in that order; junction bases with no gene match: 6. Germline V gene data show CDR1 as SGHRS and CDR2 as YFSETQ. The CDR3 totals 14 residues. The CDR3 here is CASKFRQGDTEAFF. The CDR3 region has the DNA TGCGCCAGCAAGTTCAGACAGGGGGACACTGAAGCTTTCTTT.

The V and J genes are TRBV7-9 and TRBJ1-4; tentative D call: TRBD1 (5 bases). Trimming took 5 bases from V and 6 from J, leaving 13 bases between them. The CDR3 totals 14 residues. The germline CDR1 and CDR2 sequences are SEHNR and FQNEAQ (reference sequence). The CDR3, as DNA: TGTGCCAGCAGCGCGACCCCGGGGGATGAAAAACTGTTTTTT. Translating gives CASSATPGDEKLFF.

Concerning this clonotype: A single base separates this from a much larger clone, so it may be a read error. CDR3 DNA sequence: TGCAGCGTTGTGGGACTAGCGGGAGGGCCGGGTGCCGATGAGCAGATCTTC. Translating gives CSVVGLAGGPGADEQIF. V is TRBV29-1 and J is TRBJ2-1, with TRBD2 matching 16 bases. CDR1 is SQVTM and CDR2 is ANQGSEA in the germline V gene. The CDR3 contains 17 residues.

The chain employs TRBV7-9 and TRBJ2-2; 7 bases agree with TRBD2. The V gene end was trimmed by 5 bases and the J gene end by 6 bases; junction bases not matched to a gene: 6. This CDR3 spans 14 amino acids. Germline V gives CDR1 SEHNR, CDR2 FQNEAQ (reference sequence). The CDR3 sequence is CASSKEAGAGELFF. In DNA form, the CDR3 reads TGTGCCAGCAGCAAAGAGGCGGGGGCCGGGGAGCTGTTTTTT.

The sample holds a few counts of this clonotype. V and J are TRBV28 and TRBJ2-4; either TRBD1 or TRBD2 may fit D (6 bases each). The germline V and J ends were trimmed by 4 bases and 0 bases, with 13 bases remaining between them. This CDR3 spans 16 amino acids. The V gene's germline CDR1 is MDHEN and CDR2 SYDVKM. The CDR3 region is CASSSAGTLAKNIQYF. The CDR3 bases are TGTGCCAGCAGTTCGGCGGGGACATTAGCCAAAAACATTCAGTACTTC.